Below are 17 T cell receptor beta chains sequenced from a single sample in a study of shared clonotypes between healthy human individuals. This table comes from immunoSEQ multiplex PCR, and its TCRdb copy is limited to in-frame clones, with some not included. Of roughly 450,000 clones in the sample, 79% are singletons; the top ten hold roughly 13%. Sequenced: PBMCs. The origin of the receptors is a woman aged 40 to 50 in good health. Some clones in this sample may be carry-over from other donors' samples.

Written as DNA, the CDR3 is TGTGCCAGCAGCCCGGCCGGGACTTCAGCATTTCAGTACTTC. The encoded protein is CASSPAGTSAFQYF. The gene calls are TRBV14 and TRBJ2-4; D is perhaps TRBD2 (6 bases). Trimming stripped 4 bases from V and 11 bases from J, with 18 bases between. This CDR3 spans 14 amino acids. Per germline, CDR1 SGHDN and CDR2 FVKESK.

The chain recombines TRBV18 with TRBJ2-2; D is undetermined. V dropped 3 bases and J dropped 5 bases, with 16 bases sitting between them. From germline, CDR1 is KGHSH and CDR2 LQKENI. The CDR3 has 16 residues. CDR3 sequence reads: CASSPTLGSYTGELFF. The CDR3 nucleotides read TGTGCCAGCTCACCGACGTTAGGGTCTTATACCGGGGAGCTGTTTTTT.

The genes are TRBV14 and TRBJ1-5; weak D call: TRBD1 (5 bases). With 1 base removed from V and 5 bases from J, the gap between germline ends came to 6 bases. Germline values: CDR1 SGHDN, CDR2 FVKESK. This CDR3 is built from 13 residues. CDR3 residues: CASSQGQYQPQHF. CDR3 DNA: TGTGCCAGCAGCCAAGGACAGTATCAGCCCCAGCATTTT. The full variable domain, rest sourced from reference TRBV14 and TRBJ1-5, is EAGVTQFPSHSVIEKGQTVTLRCDPISGHDNLYWYRRVMGKEIKFLLHFVKESKQDESGMPNNRFLAERTGGTYSTLKVQPAELEDSGVYFCASSQGQYQPQHFGDGTRLSIL.

The chain combines TRBV28 with TRBJ2-3; D remains ambiguous. The germline gives CDR1 MDHEN, CDR2 SYDVKM. This CDR3 has 13 residues. V lost 5 bases and J 2 bases, leaving 8 bases between the germline ends. In DNA form, the CDR3 reads TGTGCCAGCAGTCGCGTTTTCACAGATACGCAGTATTTT. Translated, it gives CASSRVFTDTQYF.

The J gene is TRBJ2-3, the V gene TRBV28; 11 nucleotides match TRBD2. V lost 5 bases and J lost 3; bases outside the gene matches: 10. The CDR3 contains 17 residues. CDR1 is MDHEN, CDR2 SYDVKM, per germline. As DNA, the CDR3 is TGTGCCAGCAGTATACCTTCACTAGCGGGAGCGACAGATACGCAGTATTTT. Amino acid sequence: CASSIPSLAGATDTQYF.

This clone was recorded only once. The chain has TRBV7-6 and TRBJ2-5; TRBD2 aligns across 7 bases. The CDR3 loop spans 15 amino acids. Germline V CDR1 and CDR2: SGHVS, FNYEAQ. V dropped 5 bases and J dropped 11; count of bases not matched to a gene: 17. The CDR3 reads CASSQKGLGGRVQYF. In nucleotides, the CDR3 is TGTGCCAGCAGCCAGAAGGGCCTCGGCGGGAGAGTGCAGTACTTC. Complete variable domain (other parts from reference TRBV7-6 and TRBJ2-5): GAGVSQSPRYKVTKRGQDVALRCDPISGHVSLYWYRQALGQGPEFLTYFNYEAQQDKSGLPNDRFSAERPEGSISTLTIQRTEQRDSAMYRCASSQKGLGGRVQYFGPGTRLLVL.

The gene calls are TRBV10-3 and TRBJ1-1; tentatively, D is TRBD1 (5 bases). The V gene lost 11 bases and the J gene lost 6 bases, with 25 bases spanning the gap. Germline V gene lookup returns CDR1 ENHRY and CDR2 SYGVKD. This CDR3 is built from 15 residues. The CDR3 DNA reads TGTGCCTCCGGGGGAGTAACGGCCCCAAGTTCTGAAGCTTTCTTT. It translates to CASGGVTAPSSEAFF.

This clone showed up just a few times. The chain has TRBV6-5 and TRBJ2-3; D may be TRBD1 or TRBD2 (5 bases each). Germline V gene sequence: CDR1 MNHEY, CDR2 SVGAGI. CDR3 size: 15 residues. Trimming took 4 bases from V and 6 from J, leaving 17 bases between them. This chain's CDR3 is CASSSRTPGTDTQYF. The CDR3 nucleotides read TGTGCCAGCAGTTCTAGGACCCCGGGGACGGATACGCAGTATTTT.

The chain is built from TRBV28 and TRBJ1-2; D may be TRBD1 (5 bases). Germline lookup yields CDR1 MDHEN and CDR2 SYDVKM. V gave up 7 bases and J gave up 5 bases, with 17 bases separating them. The CDR3 is 14 residues long. CDR3 sequence: CASIPTQGGYGYTF. DNA for the CDR3: TGTGCCAGCATTCCCACTCAGGGAGGATATGGCTACACCTTC.

V usage is TRBV15 and J usage is TRBJ2-5, with 9 bases lining up with TRBD2. The CDR3 loop spans 15 amino acids. Germline trimming cut 0 bases from V and 10 bases from J; bases unmatched to any gene: 9. In germline, CDR1 is LNHNV, CDR2 YYDKDF (reference sequence). The CDR3 here is CATSRDWELAGLQYF. In DNA form, the CDR3 reads TGTGCCACCAGCAGAGATTGGGAACTAGCGGGTCTCCAGTACTTC.

The rearrangement links TRBV6-1 to TRBJ1-2; D unclear. CDR1 MNHNS and CDR2 SASEGT come from the germline V gene. This CDR3 region has 12 residues. Trimming stripped 4 bases from V and 8 bases from J, with 11 bases between. The CDR3 DNA follows: TGTGCCAGCAGTGGACATTACGAGGGCTACACCTTC. The encoded protein is CASSGHYEGYTF.

This chain links TRBV29-1 with TRBJ2-1; 9 bases agree with TRBD2. The germline V gene has CDR1 SQVTM and CDR2 ANQGSEA. This CDR3 contains 13 residues. Trimming at V came to 4 bases and at J to 7 bases, leaving 5 bases not matched to a gene. The CDR3, as DNA: TGCAGCGTTGTGGCGGGAGGGTTTAATGAGCAGTTCTTC. It specifies CSVVAGGFNEQFF.

On this clone itself: Sequence at one end of the junction differs from germline and may be a read error. The genes are TRBV4-1 and TRBJ1-1; D is uncertain. Germline V gene data show CDR1 as MGHRA and CDR2 as YSYEKL. The CDR3 extends over 11 amino acids. The CDR3 region is CASSQYGEAFF. The CDR3 DNA sequence: TGTGCCAGCAGCCAGTATGGTGAAGCTTTCTTT.

The chain is built from TRBV10-3 and TRBJ2-7; no clear D gene. This CDR3 is 12 amino acids long. V dropped 8 bases and J dropped 3 bases, with 11 bases sitting between them. Germline CDR1 is ENHRY and CDR2 is SYGVKD. Written as DNA, the CDR3 is TGTGCCATCTCCCCAACGGTCTACGAGCAGTACTTC. Its translation is CAISPTVYEQYF.

Here the CDR3 reads CASSIGLAGVSYEQYF. The CDR3 DNA reads TGTGCCAGTAGTATAGGATTAGCGGGAGTTTCTTACGAGCAGTACTTC. This chain uses TRBV19 with TRBJ2-7; 9 nucleotides agree with TRBD2. Trimming removed 1 base from V and 4 bases from J; junction bases left unmatched: 8. Germline CDR1 is LNHDA and CDR2 is SQIVND (reference sequence). This CDR3 is 16 amino acids long.

The V call is TRBV7-2, the J call TRBJ2-4, with D perhaps TRBD1 (6 bases). CDR1 and CDR2 from the germline V gene are SGHTA and FQGNSA. The V end was cut by 2 bases, the J end by 9 bases, with 14 bases between. The CDR3 has 14 residues. The CDR3, as DNA: TGTGCCAGCAGCTTATCAGGGGCCTTGAGCATTCAGTACTTC. Translated: CASSLSGALSIQYF.

J is TRBJ1-5 and V is TRBV28, with D perhaps matching TRBD1 (6 bases). Trimming took 1 base from V and 2 from J, leaving 15 bases between them. Germline CDR1 and CDR2: MDHEN and SYDVKM. The CDR3 consists of 17 residues. CDR3: CASSLLGQGTGNQPQHF. CDR3 DNA sequence: TGTGCCAGCAGTTTATTGGGTCAGGGGACGGGCAATCAGCCCCAGCATTTT. Together with reference TRBV28 and TRBJ1-5, the CDR3 gives the full variable domain: DVKVTQSSRYLVKRTGEKVFLECVQDMDHENMFWYRQDPGLGLRLIYFSYDVKMKEKGDIPEGYSVSREKKERFSLILESASTNQTSMYLCASSLLGQGTGNQPQHFGDGTRLSIL.